A single sample is the source of the 30 T cell receptor beta chains below, sequenced in a study of Ad26.COV2.S vaccination and SARS-CoV-2 variants. Treatment described: approximately 18 received Ad26.COV2.S at low or high dose, single or two shots; 5 received placebo; per-sample allocation not given. Sampling was performed 63 days after the first vaccine or placebo injection. The repertoire was sequenced with immunoSEQ multiplex PCR; TCRdb's copy has only in-frame clones and lacks some. In the table there are about 400,000 clones, about nine tenths of which are singletons. This specimen was peripheral blood, taken in a trial of Ad26.COV2.S vaccine versus placebo. The receptors were sampled from a person aged 18-60 years who received the Ad26.COV2.S COVID-19 vaccine or a placebo.

Only a few counts were recorded for this clone. The chain joins TRBV27 to TRBJ1-1; D gene ambiguous. The germline V gene encodes CDR1 MNHEY and CDR2 SMNVEV (reference sequence). The CDR3 is made up of 17 amino acids. Trimming took off 0 bases at V and 6 bases at J, with 20 bases between the two ends. The CDR3 DNA follows: TGTGCCAGCAGTTTATCCCGGTGGACCGTGGGTAGCGCTGAAGCTTTCTTT. Translated, it gives CASSLSRWTVGSAEAFF.

This CDR3 is CASSGTERETYNEQFF. CDR3 coding DNA: TGTGCCAGCAGTGGAACAGAGCGGGAGACGTACAATGAGCAGTTCTTC. This chain joins TRBV6-1 and TRBJ2-1; 8 bases match TRBD2. The CDR3 sequence is 16 residues long. The V gene end was trimmed by 4 bases and the J gene end by 4 bases; junction bases not matched to a gene: 9. Germline V gene lookup returns CDR1 MNHNS and CDR2 SASEGT.

The chain employs TRBV7-2 and TRBJ1-4; D is ambiguous. The V and J ends lost 1 base and 7 bases respectively, with 16 bases between them. This CDR3 contains 16 residues. Germline V gene sequence: CDR1 SGHTA, CDR2 FQGNSA. CDR3 in DNA: TGTGCCAGCAGCTTAGGAGCGGAGACAATGGCTGAAAAACTGTTTTTT. This gives the protein CASSLGAETMAEKLFF. Full variable domain (rest looked up from reference TRBV7-2 and TRBJ1-4): GAGVSQSPSNKVTEKGKDVELRCDPISGHTALYWYRQSLGQGLEFLIYFQGNSAPDKSGLPSDRFSAERTGGSVSTLTIQRTQQEDSAVYLCASSLGAETMAEKLFFGSGTQLSVL.

V and J are TRBV29-1 and TRBJ1-5; 10 nucleotides match TRBD1. The V segment lost 4 bases and the J segment 1 base; nucleotides outside the gene matches: 1. This CDR3 is built from 14 residues. Per the germline V gene, CDR1 is SQVTM and CDR2 is ANQGSEA. The CDR3 DNA follows: TGCAGCGTTGGGGACAGGGGAAGCAATCAGCCCCAGCATTTT. This gives the protein CSVGDRGSNQPQHF.

The chain is built from TRBV2 and TRBJ1-2; 7 bases align to TRBD1. The junction had 9 bases not matched to a gene; V was cut back by 4 bases and J by 4 bases. In germline, CDR1 is SNHLY, CDR2 FYNNEI. CDR3 length: 15 residues. The CDR3, as DNA: TGTGCCAGCAGTGTCCTAGTGACAGGGCGCTATGGCTACACCTTC. This codes for CASSVLVTGRYGYTF. Full variable domain (remainder filled in from reference TRBV2 and TRBJ1-2): EPEVTQTPSHQVTQMGQEVILRCVPISNHLYFYWYRQILGQKVEFLVSFYNNEISEKSEIFDDQFSVERPDGSNFTLKIRSTKLEDSAMYFCASSVLVTGRYGYTFGSGTRLTVV.

Notes on this clone: One junction end does not reproduce the germline sequence, and a read error may be involved. This chain links TRBV4-1 with TRBJ2-6; TRBD1 aligns across 12 bases. Germline CDR1 MGHRA, CDR2 YSYEKL. The CDR3 totals 18 residues. CDR3 DNA: TGCGCCAGCAGTCAAGGGACAGGGGGCTTTGCTGGGGCCAACGTCCTGACTTTC. Protein sequence: CASSQGTGGFAGANVLTF.

V usage is TRBV28 and J usage is TRBJ1-5, with D possibly TRBD1 on 5 matching bases. This CDR3 is built from 11 residues. CDR1 and CDR2 (germline): MDHEN, SYDVKM. The germline V and J ends were trimmed by 7 bases and 4 bases, with 5 bases remaining between them. The CDR3 bases are TGTGCCAGCAAGGGGAATCAGCCCCAGCATTTT. Residues: CASKGNQPQHF. Based on the CDR3 plus reference TRBV28 and TRBJ1-5, the full variable domain is DVKVTQSSRYLVKRTGEKVFLECVQDMDHENMFWYRQDPGLGLRLIYFSYDVKMKEKGDIPEGYSVSREKKERFSLILESASTNQTSMYLCASKGNQPQHFGDGTRLSIL.

V and J are TRBV19 and TRBJ1-1, with D tentatively TRBD1 (5 bases). V was shortened by 6 bases and J by 5 bases, with 16 bases between the two germline ends. This CDR3 spans 14 amino acids. Germline CDR1 and CDR2: LNHDA and SQIVND (reference sequence). Here the CDR3 reads CASRPRVGGTEAFF. The CDR3 nucleotides are TGTGCCAGTAGGCCCCGGGTTGGGGGGACTGAAGCTTTCTTT.

This chain links TRBV19 with TRBJ1-1, with TRBD1 as a possible D gene (5 bases). Germline loops: CDR1 LNHDA, CDR2 SQIVND (reference sequence). With 5 bases removed from V and 7 bases from J, the gap between germline ends came to 11 bases. The CDR3 has 12 amino acids. As DNA, the CDR3 is TGTGCCAGTAGTCCTTCGGGGGGTGAAGCTTTCTTT. Its protein is CASSPSGGEAFF. Together with reference TRBV19 and TRBJ1-1, the CDR3 gives the full variable domain: DGGITQSPKYLFRKEGQNVTLSCEQNLNHDAMYWYRQDPGQGLRLIYYSQIVNDFQKGDIAEGYSVSREKKESFPLTVTSAQKNPTAFYLCASSPSGGEAFFGQGTRLTVV.

The DNA of the CDR3 is TGTGCCAGTAGTAGCGGACAGTACACCGGGGAGCTGTTTTTT. Translated, it gives CASSSGQYTGELFF. This chain links TRBV19 with TRBJ2-2; TRBD1 is a possible D gene (6 bases). The CDR3 is made up of 14 amino acids. Germline loops: CDR1 LNHDA, CDR2 SQIVND (reference sequence). The V gene lost 4 bases and the J gene lost 3 bases, with 9 bases spanning the gap.

There are a few counts of this clone. The rearrangement joins TRBV7-2 to TRBJ2-7, with 13 bases lining up with TRBD2. The V gene's germline CDR1 is SGHTA and CDR2 FQGNSA. This CDR3 has 15 amino acids. Trimming took 1 base from V and 3 from J; bases not matched to a gene: 0. CDR3: CASSLGTSGGYEQYF. The DNA for the CDR3 is TGTGCCAGCAGCTTAGGGACTAGCGGGGGCTACGAGCAGTACTTC.

The chain couples TRBV18 to TRBJ1-3; 7 bases map to TRBD1. This CDR3 has 14 residues. The trim removed 3 bases at V and 9 bases at J, leaving 8 bases unmatched. The germline gives CDR1 KGHSH, CDR2 LQKENI. The CDR3 loop is CASSPGTQGVTIYF. The CDR3 nucleotides read TGTGCCAGCTCACCGGGAACGCAGGGGGTCACCATATATTTT. Together with reference TRBV18 and TRBJ1-3, the CDR3 gives the full variable domain: NAGVMQNPRHLVRRRGQEARLRCSPMKGHSHVYWYRQLPEEGLKFMVYLQKENIIDESGMPKERFSAEFPKEGPSILRIQQVVRGDSAAYFCASSPGTQGVTIYFGEGSWLTVV.

The chain recombines TRBV5-6 with TRBJ1-1; 7 bases map to TRBD1. The germline CDR1 and CDR2 sequences are SGHDT and YYEEEE. With 5 bases clipped from V and 7 bases from J, the junction kept 8 bases outside the gene matches. The CDR3 sequence is 13 residues long. The CDR3 is CASRLTGAGEAFF. CDR3 coding DNA: TGTGCCAGCAGGTTAACAGGGGCGGGTGAAGCTTTCTTT.

Details on this clone: Distinct nucleotide sequences in the sample also encode this CDR3. The gene calls are TRBV5-1 and TRBJ2-5; TRBD1 might be the D (5 bases). CDR3 length: 13 amino acids. Looked up from germline, CDR1 is SGHRS and CDR2 is YFSETQ. V gave up 0 bases and J gave up 4 bases, with 7 bases separating them. Here the CDR3 DNA reads TGCGCCAGCAGCTTGGGACAGAGAGAGACCCAGTACTTC. Translating gives CASSLGQRETQYF.

This chain connects TRBV6-6 to TRBJ1-1, with D perhaps matching TRBD1 (5 bases). In germline, CDR1 is MNHNY, CDR2 SVGAGI (reference sequence). The CDR3 runs 13 residues. Trimming left V 4 bases short and J 4 bases short, with 10 bases between. CDR3 loop: CASSFQGGTEAFF. The CDR3 nucleotides read TGTGCCAGCAGTTTTCAGGGCGGCACTGAAGCTTTCTTT.

CDR3 sequence reads: CASSLGAGTRADEQFF. Written as DNA, the CDR3 is TGTGCCAGCAGCTTGGGAGCCGGGACTAGGGCCGATGAGCAGTTCTTC. The gene calls are TRBV5-6 and TRBJ2-1; 8 bases agree with TRBD2. Per the germline V gene, CDR1 is SGHDT and CDR2 is YYEEEE. The junction had 10 bases not matched to a gene; V was cut back by 0 bases and J by 8 bases. The length of the CDR3 is 16 residues.

The chain couples TRBV30 to TRBJ2-1, with D perhaps TRBD1 (5 bases). The CDR3 loop spans 14 amino acids. V shed 3 bases and J shed 0 bases, with 9 bases lying between them. CDR1 is GTSNPN and CDR2 is SVGIG in the germline V gene (reference sequence). The CDR3 nucleotides read TGTGCCTGGAGGAGACAGAGCTCCTACAATGAGCAGTTCTTC. Amino acid sequence: CAWRRQSSYNEQFF.

The rearrangement uses TRBV21-1 and TRBJ1-5; the table's D call of TRBD1 was not tested on the DNA. TRBV21-1 is marked as a pseudogene. This CDR3 comprises 14 residues. The CDR3 DNA sequence: TGTGCCAGCAGCAAATCGACAGAGAATCAGCCCCAGCATTTT. Amino acid sequence: CASSKSTENQPQHF.

J is TRBJ2-5 and V is TRBV28, with unresolved D. V dropped 3 bases and J dropped 5 bases, with 16 bases sitting between them. The germline V gene has CDR1 MDHEN and CDR2 SYDVKM. This CDR3 has 15 residues. The CDR3 DNA reads as TGTGCCAGCAGTTTTCGTCGCGCGGTAGGGGAGACCCAGTACTTC. Protein product: CASSFRRAVGETQYF. Full variable domain (remainder filled in from reference TRBV28 and TRBJ2-5): DVKVTQSSRYLVKRTGEKVFLECVQDMDHENMFWYRQDPGLGLRLIYFSYDVKMKEKGDIPEGYSVSREKKERFSLILESASTNQTSMYLCASSFRRAVGETQYFGPGTRLLVL.

CDR3 residues: CASNQGMGTQYF. In DNA form, the CDR3 reads TGTGCCAGCAACCAGGGGATGGGGACCCAGTACTTC. The rearrangement links TRBV3-1 (or the pseudogene TRBV3-2) to TRBJ2-5, with TRBD1 as a possible D gene (6 bases). The CDR3 totals 12 residues. Trimming left V 7 bases short and J 7 bases short, with 13 bases between. Germline V lookup: CDR1 LGHDT, CDR2 YNNKEL (reference sequence).

In its sample, this clone was seen once. V is TRBV30 and J is TRBJ1-5; TRBD1 matches at 7 bases. Per the germline V gene, CDR1 is GTSNPN and CDR2 is SVGIG (reference sequence). V was clipped by 2 bases and J by 7 bases; unmatched bases: 5. This CDR3 comprises 13 residues. The CDR3 is CAWSTGVGQPQHF. As DNA, the CDR3 is TGTGCCTGGAGTACAGGGGTAGGGCAGCCCCAGCATTTT.

The rearrangement joins TRBV2 to TRBJ1-3; D remains ambiguous. CDR1 SNHLY and CDR2 FYNNEI come from the germline V gene. CDR3 length: 13 residues. V was trimmed by 3 bases and J by 6 bases, leaving 9 bases between them. Written as DNA, the CDR3 is TGTGCCAGCAGTGAGAGGGCCAAAAACACCATATATTTT. Translation: CASSERAKNTIYF. The whole variable domain, remainder taken from reference TRBV2 and TRBJ1-3, is EPEVTQTPSHQVTQMGQEVILRCVPISNHLYFYWYRQILGQKVEFLVSFYNNEISEKSEIFDDQFSVERPDGSNFTLKIRSTKLEDSAMYFCASSERAKNTIYFGEGSWLTVV.

The genes are TRBV15 and TRBJ2-1; either TRBD1 or TRBD2 may supply D (5 bases each). Germline V gives CDR1 LNHNV, CDR2 YYDKDF (reference sequence). The V end was cut by 0 bases, the J end by 10 bases, with 16 bases between. The CDR3 runs to 15 residues. The DNA for the CDR3 is TGTGCCACCAGCAGAGAAGGGACCTCCAATGAAGAGCAGTTCTTC. Residues: CATSREGTSNEEQFF.

This rearrangement joins TRBV9 to TRBJ1-1; the D gene is possibly TRBD1 (5 bases). The V and J ends lost 5 bases and 1 base respectively, with 15 bases between them. Per the germline V gene, CDR1 is SGDLS and CDR2 is YYNGEE. CDR3 length equals 15 residues. CDR3 protein: CASRPPGLPNTEAFF. CDR3 in DNA: TGTGCCAGCAGACCTCCGGGACTCCCGAACACTGAAGCTTTCTTT.

The gene calls are TRBV24-1 and TRBJ2-3, with D maybe TRBD2 (5 bases). Trimming removed 9 bases at V and 3 bases at J, with 21 bases between. This CDR3 is built from 16 residues. Looked up from germline, CDR1 is KGHDR and CDR2 is SFDVKD. The CDR3 here is CATGPSTNLPTDTQYF. CDR3 coding DNA: TGTGCCACCGGACCATCGACTAACCTTCCGACAGATACGCAGTATTTT.

J is TRBJ2-7 and V is TRBV6-5, with D perhaps matching TRBD1 (6 bases). Trimming took off 6 bases at V and 1 base at J, with 10 bases between the two ends. There are 13 residues in the CDR3. From germline, CDR1 is MNHEY and CDR2 SVGAGI. CDR3 protein: CASSLDRSYEQYF. As DNA, the CDR3 is TGTGCCAGCAGCCTGGACAGATCCTACGAGCAGTACTTC.

The rearrangement uses TRBV27 and TRBJ2-3; D uncertain. The germline gives CDR1 MNHEY, CDR2 SMNVEV (reference sequence). CDR3 length equals 18 residues. Trimming cost V 2 bases and J 2 bases, with 20 bases left between them. The CDR3 is CASSLRSVQAPNTDTQYF. CDR3 in DNA: TGTGCCAGCAGTTTAAGGTCCGTCCAGGCTCCCAACACAGATACGCAGTATTTT.

This chain links TRBV6-2 or TRBV6-3 with TRBJ1-5; tentatively, D is TRBD1 (5 bases). V was clipped by 3 bases and J by 9 bases, with 15 bases between them. Germline V lookup: CDR1 MNHEY, CDR2 SVGEGT. The CDR3 has 14 residues. CDR3 DNA sequence: TGTGCCAGCAGTTATACAGGCGCCCTCCCGCCCCAGCATTTT. The encoded protein is CASSYTGALPPQHF.

The table lists this clone with a few counts. J is TRBJ1-1 and V is TRBV2; 10 bases line up with TRBD1. CDR3 size: 14 residues. CDR1 and CDR2 from the germline V gene are SNHLY and FYNNEI. The V and J ends lost 7 bases and 4 bases, in that order; junction bases with no gene match: 6. The CDR3, as DNA: TGTGCCAGCATCGTCCGGGACAGGGGCACTGAAGCTTTCTTT. This encodes CASIVRDRGTEAFF.

The chain combines TRBV7-3 with TRBJ2-3, with 8 bases aligning to TRBD2. In germline, CDR1 is SGHTA, CDR2 FQGTGA. The CDR3 is made up of 14 amino acids. V shed 8 bases and J 5 bases; nucleotides not matched to a gene: 9. CDR3 nucleotide sequence: TGTGCCAGCGCCGTCGGGAGGGCCGGAGATACGCAGTATTTT. This encodes CASAVGRAGDTQYF.